This T cell receptor beta chain was sequenced during a study of breast tumors, draining lymph nodes, adjacent tissues. Study observations and caveats: That most tumor T cells come from lymph nodes remained unproven. Tumors had less TCR diversity than lymph nodes, more than nontumor tissue. Luminal-like breast cancer showed significantly higher tumor–nontumor repertoire similarity than basal-like.

A single record per CDR3 protein comes from TCRdb applying MiXCR to the multiplex PCR reads. The sample holds about 230,000 distinct CDR3 sequences, approximately 31% seen once. Breast cancer patients provided tissue from their axillary draining lymph nodes. Trimming cost V 6 bases and J 0 bases; bases outside gene matches: 6. CDR3 length: 14 residues. The germline V gene encodes CDR1 DFQATT and CDR2 SNEGSKA (reference sequence). This clonotype was detected ten times or more. Its antigen remains unidentified. The clonotype originates from a female donor with breast cancer. Some clones in this sample may be carry-over from other donors' samples. The sequenced sample consisted of axillary lymph node tissue. The genes are TRBV20-1 and TRBJ2-7; 9 nucleotides line up with TRBD2. CDR3 protein: CSASRLAVSYEQYF. DNA of the CDR3: TGCAGTGCCTCAAGACTAGCGGTCTCCTACGAGCAGTACTTC.